Shown below are 18 T cell receptor beta chains from a single sample sequenced in a study of cytomegalovirus exposure and HLA in healthy donors. Sequencing was performed with immunoSEQ multiplex PCR; in TCRdb, only in-frame clones are kept and a portion is missing. Of fewer than 200,000 clones detected, 84% appear once; the ten largest clones hold around 2.8%. Input material: PBMCs. Receptors were obtained from a young woman in good health and CMV-seropositive.

This clone was found a few times. V usage is TRBV5-1 and J usage is TRBJ1-2, with TRBD1 as a possible D gene (5 bases). The V end was cut by 0 bases, the J end by 6 bases, with 15 bases between. The length of the CDR3 is 15 residues. The germline CDR1 and CDR2 sequences are SGHRS and YFSETQ. CDR3 sequence: CASSLEGRTLDGYTF. DNA for the CDR3: TGCGCCAGCAGCTTGGAGGGCAGGACACTTGATGGCTACACCTTC.

This clone was observed once. V is TRBV2 and J is TRBJ2-7; 7 bases agree with TRBD2. The germline V gene encodes CDR1 SNHLY and CDR2 FYNNEI. The CDR3 extends over 15 amino acids. V shed 5 bases, J shed 2 bases, and the junction held 9 bases outside the gene matches. The CDR3 DNA sequence: TGTGCCAGCAGTAGAGACCGGGACTACACCTACGAGCAGTACTTC. Translation: CASSRDRDYTYEQYF.

J is TRBJ1-2 and V is TRBV6-1; 9 bases align to TRBD1. Unmatched junction bases numbered 9, after V lost 2 bases and J lost 8 bases. CDR1 is MNHNS, CDR2 SASEGT, per germline. There are 15 residues in the CDR3. CDR3 DNA: TGTGCCAGCAGTGAACCTAGGACAGGGGTAGACGGCTACACCTTC. Its protein is CASSEPRTGVDGYTF.

This clone was detected once. V is TRBV6-5 and J is TRBJ2-2, with D possibly TRBD1 on 5 matching bases. This CDR3 has 15 amino acids. V was pared by 0 bases and J by 4 bases, with 9 bases between. Germline CDR1 MNHEY, CDR2 SVGAGI. The CDR3 DNA reads as TGTGCCAGCAGTTACTCCCCAGGGCCCACCGGGGAGCTGTTTTTT. It codes for CASSYSPGPTGELFF.

V and J are TRBV5-1 and TRBJ2-7, with D possibly matching TRBD2 (6 bases). This CDR3 is 16 amino acids long. Germline V gene data show CDR1 as SGHRS and CDR2 as YFSETQ. V lost 1 base, J lost 4 bases, and 18 bases lay in between. DNA for the CDR3: TGCGCCAGCAGCTTGAGTCTGGAGGGGCGAGGGTACGAGCAGTACTTC. It is translated as CASSLSLEGRGYEQYF.

This clone has a count of ten or more. The rearrangement links TRBV11-3 to TRBJ2-2, with D possibly matching TRBD1 (6 bases). Trimming cost V 8 bases and J 0 bases, with 13 bases left between them. The CDR3 is 15 residues long. Per the germline V gene, CDR1 is SGHNT and CDR2 is YENEEA. DNA for the CDR3: TGTGCCAGCGGCGAGGGGGTGACGAACACCGGGGAGCTGTTTTTT. Protein: CASGEGVTNTGELFF.

V gene TRBV28 combines with J gene TRBJ1-2, with TRBD1 as a possible D gene (5 bases). The V gene's germline CDR1 is MDHEN and CDR2 SYDVKM. This CDR3 has 12 residues. V was trimmed by 3 bases and J by 5 bases, leaving 7 bases between them. In DNA, the CDR3 is TGTGCCAGCAGTTTGACAGAATATGGCTACACCTTC. Its translation: CASSLTEYGYTF.

The CDR3 sequence is CASSSGTSGGYNTGELFF. In DNA form, the CDR3 reads TGTGCCAGCAGCTCGGGGACTAGCGGGGGATACAACACCGGGGAGCTGTTTTTT. This chain joins TRBV27 and TRBJ2-2, with 14 bases that match TRBD2. From germline, CDR1 is MNHEY and CDR2 SMNVEV (reference sequence). V was pared by 6 bases and J by 2 bases, with 8 bases of the junction left unmatched. CDR3 size: 18 residues.

The chain has TRBV18 and TRBJ1-6; 9 bases line up with TRBD1. J was trimmed by 9 bases and V by 6 bases; bases with no gene match: 9. The CDR3 consists of 15 residues. The germline CDR1 and CDR2 sequences are KGHSH and LQKENI. The CDR3 loop reads CASSPGTGFSSPLHF. The CDR3 DNA is TGTGCCAGCTCCCCCGGGACAGGGTTTTCTTCACCCCTCCACTTT.

The rearrangement joins TRBV6-1 to TRBJ1-1; no definite D call. The CDR3 length is 13 residues. V was trimmed by 5 bases and J by 1 base, leaving 8 bases between them. The germline V gene has CDR1 MNHNS and CDR2 SASEGT. The CDR3: CASSPRWNTEAFF. Written as DNA, the CDR3 is TGTGCCAGCAGTCCCCGGTGGAACACTGAAGCTTTCTTT.

This chain links TRBV29-1 with TRBJ2-1; D unresolved. The CDR3 is made up of 11 amino acids. The germline V and J ends were trimmed by 4 bases and 7 bases, with 8 bases remaining between them. Germline assignment: CDR1 SQVTM and CDR2 ANQGSEA. CDR3 DNA: TGCAGCGTTGTTGCCCGGAATGAGCAGTTCTTC. Amino acid sequence: CSVVARNEQFF.

V is TRBV19 and J is TRBJ2-7; no definite D call. Germline V CDR1 and CDR2: LNHDA, SQIVND (reference sequence). The CDR3 covers 11 residues. Here the CDR3 DNA reads TGTGCTGGTCCTCGTCGGTGGGAGCAGTACTTC. Amino acids: CAGPRRWEQYF.

The chain combines TRBV9 with TRBJ2-2; 7 bases map to TRBD2. The germline gives CDR1 SGDLS, CDR2 YYNGEE. The junction had 2 bases not matched to a gene; V was cut back by 7 bases and J by 5 bases. The CDR3 is 12 residues long. CDR3 amino acids: CASSRGTGELFF. DNA for the CDR3: TGTGCCAGCTCGCGGGGGACCGGGGAGCTGTTTTTT.

The chain joins TRBV2 to TRBJ2-2, with 12 bases that match TRBD2. J lost 2 bases, V lost 5 bases, and 6 bases had no gene match. Germline assignment: CDR1 SNHLY and CDR2 FYNNEI. There are 17 residues in the CDR3. The CDR3: CASSLTSGGENTGELFF. As DNA, the CDR3 is TGTGCCAGCAGTCTGACTAGCGGGGGCGAAAACACCGGGGAGCTGTTTTTT.

V is TRBV7-3 and J is TRBJ1-2; the D gene is possibly TRBD1 (6 bases). Germline V CDR1 and CDR2: SGHTA, FQGTGA. Between the trimmed V and J ends, which lost 5 bases and 6 bases, there was a span of 16 bases. The CDR3 extends over 14 amino acids. The CDR3: CASSPSTGGHGYTF. The CDR3 DNA follows: TGTGCCAGCAGCCCATCGACAGGTGGTCATGGCTACACCTTC.

This sequence joins TRBV4-1 and TRBJ2-5; D unclear. The CDR3 covers 12 residues. In germline, CDR1 is MGHRA, CDR2 YSYEKL. Trimming cost V 6 bases and J 5 bases, with 10 bases left between them. DNA of the CDR3: TGCGCCAGCAGGACGAAGAGGGAGACCCAGTACTTC. Translation: CASRTKRETQYF.

This chain uses TRBV2 with TRBJ1-6, with 8 bases lining up with TRBD1. V lost 7 bases to trimming and J lost 12 bases; unmatched junction nucleotides: 5. The CDR3 loop spans 12 amino acids. Germline V CDR1 and CDR2: SNHLY, FYNNEI. The CDR3 nucleotides read TGTGCCAGCAACAGGGGGACCGGACCCCTCCACTTT. Protein product: CASNRGTGPLHF. The variable domain in full, with the rest retrieved from reference TRBV2 and TRBJ1-6, is EPEVTQTPSHQVTQMGQEVILRCVPISNHLYFYWYRQILGQKVEFLVSFYNNEISEKSEIFDDQFSVERPDGSNFTLKIRSTKLEDSAMYFCASNRGTGPLHFGNGTRLTVT.

The chain links TRBV6-1 to TRBJ2-1; 7 bases fit TRBD1. The V gene's germline CDR1 is MNHNS and CDR2 SASEGT. The CDR3 extends over 14 amino acids. The V segment lost 7 bases and the J segment 9 bases; nucleotides outside the gene matches: 12. The DNA of the CDR3 is TGTGCCAGCAACGGACCCAAACCAGGGGGTGAGCAGTTCTTC. Amino acids: CASNGPKPGGEQFF.